The rows below give T cell receptor beta chains drawn from one sample of a study of memory CD4+ T cells and cytomegalovirus serostatus. Libraries were prepared by immunoSEQ multiplex PCR; TCRdb keeps only in-frame clonotypes and omits some of them. The sample lists around 63,000 clones, 76% seen once, with around 4.5% in the top ten. Sequenced input: memory CD4+ T cells from blood. The receptors here all came from an adult in good health and CMV-seropositive. CDR3s include the opening cysteine and the closing phenylalanine or tryptophan. The order of the fields is CDR3 protein, CDR3 DNA, D gene, V gene, clone size, J gene. The D gene is left open where the match is weak. Not every row has a clone size; where given, it reads once, few, many or a size class.

CDR3: CASSTTGDRTDTQYF
DNA: TGTGCCAGCAGCACGACAGGGGACCGCACAGATACGCAGTATTTT
D: TRBD1
V: TRBV9
size: once
J: TRBJ2-3

CDR3: CASSLLWAPGNEQFF
DNA: TGTGCCAGCAGCCTCCTCTGGGCCCCGGGTAATGAGCAGTTCTTC
D: NA
V: TRBV7-8
size: medium-sized
J: TRBJ2-1

CDR3: CASSGTTGGSLEAFF
DNA: TGTGCCAGCAGTGGCACAACAGGGGGGAGCCTTGAAGCTTTCTTT
D: TRBD1
V: TRBV28
size: NA
J: TRBJ1-1

CDR3: CASSDTSRMETQYF
DNA: TGTGCCAGCAGTGATACGTCCAGGATGGAGACCCAGTACTTC
D: NA
V: TRBV25-1
size: NA
J: TRBJ2-5

CDR3: CSAGDRGMAFF
DNA: TGCAGTGCTGGGGACAGGGGGATGGCTTTCTTT
D: TRBD1
V: TRBV20-1
size: once
J: TRBJ1-1

CDR3: CASSPPGGRRKYF
DNA: TGCGCCAGCAGCCCCCCGGGTGGCAGAAGAAAGTACTTC
D: NA
V: TRBV4-1
size: NA
J: TRBJ2-5

CDR3: CASSAYLTDTQYF
DNA: TGTGCCAGCAGTGCTTACCTCACAGATACGCAGTATTTT
D: NA
V: TRBV7-3
size: NA
J: TRBJ2-3

CDR3: CASSRPTGDYSNQPQHF
DNA: TGCGCCAGCAGCCGACCGACAGGGGATTATAGCAATCAGCCCCAGCATTTT
D: TRBD1
V: TRBV10-2
size: NA
J: TRBJ1-5

CDR3: CASSSGMGQATYEQYF
DNA: TGTGCCAGCAGCTCCGGAATGGGGCAGGCGACCTACGAGCAGTACTTC
D: NA
V: TRBV7-2
size: NA
J: TRBJ2-7

CDR3: CASSPTGGGRFYEQYF
DNA: TGTGCCAGCAGTCCCACTGGGGGGGGGCGATTCTACGAGCAGTACTTC
D: NA
V: TRBV28
size: NA
J: TRBJ2-7

CDR3: CASSPGGNTEAFF
DNA: TGTGCCAGCAGCCCAGGGGGGAACACTGAAGCTTTCTTT
D: TRBD1
V: TRBV28
size: NA
J: TRBJ1-1

CDR3: CASSPSGGLTYEQYF
DNA: TGTGCCAGCAGCCCCTCTGGTGGGCTCACCTACGAGCAGTACTTC
D: NA
V: TRBV5-4
size: NA
J: TRBJ2-7

CDR3: CASSFRTGGQETQYF
DNA: TGTGCCAGCAGCTTTCGGACAGGTGGACAAGAGACCCAGTACTTC
D: TRBD1
V: TRBV5-4
size: once
J: TRBJ2-5

CDR3: CASTRGLGFGDTEAFF
DNA: TGTGCCAGCACCCGAGGTTTGGGCTTTGGGGACACTGAAGCTTTCTTT
D: NA
V: TRBV28
size: NA
J: TRBJ1-1

CDR3: CASSLLTSGGADEQFF
DNA: TGCGCCAGCAGCTTGCTGACTAGCGGGGGGGCAGATGAGCAGTTCTTC
D: TRBD2
V: TRBV5-1
size: once
J: TRBJ2-1

CDR3: CASSPRSRSYTF
DNA: TGTGCCAGCAGCCCCAGGAGCAGATCCTACACCTTC
D: NA
V: TRBV5-6
size: few
J: TRBJ1-2

CDR3: CASSPDGANEQFF
DNA: TGTGCCAGCTCACCTGACGGGGCGAATGAGCAGTTCTTC
D: NA
V: TRBV18
size: few
J: TRBJ2-1